These T cell receptor beta chains were read from a single sample in a study of T cells after yellow fever vaccination. TCRdb used MiXCR to reprocess the 5' RACE reads, holding one entry per CDR3 protein. The table includes roughly 150,000 distinct CDR3 sequences, 6.6% detected once. This sample comprised CD4+ T cells sorted from PBMCs, obtained 10 days after the yellow fever booster vaccination. These receptors were obtained from a man between 25 and 39 years old who received the YFV17D yellow fever vaccine. Both conserved end residues are trimmed from each CDR3.

v_gene: TRBV12-3/TRBV12-4
j_gene: TRBJ2-7
len: 12
CDR3aa: ATRIVGQGGEQY

v_gene: TRBV7-2
j_gene: TRBJ2-3
len: 12
CDR3aa: ASSWTGVTDTQY

v_gene: TRBV3-1
j_gene: TRBJ2-1
len: 13
CDR3aa: ASSPLRAAYNEQF

v_gene: TRBV28
j_gene: TRBJ2-5
len: 11
CDR3aa: ASSLSGQETQY

v_gene: TRBV18
j_gene: TRBJ1-5
len: 12
CDR3aa: ASSAGSLNQPQH

v_gene: TRBV7-8
j_gene: TRBJ2-3
len: 11
CDR3aa: ASSLQSTDTQY

v_gene: TRBV5-4
j_gene: TRBJ2-5
len: 11
CDR3aa: ASSKADQETQY

v_gene: TRBV19
j_gene: TRBJ1-1
len: 13
CDR3aa: ASSIALARNTEAF

v_gene: TRBV24-1
j_gene: TRBJ2-1
len: 13
CDR3aa: ATSYGGEGRNEQF

v_gene: TRBV14
j_gene: TRBJ2-1
len: 14
CDR3aa: ASSPQGTGRYNEQF

v_gene: TRBV6-1
j_gene: TRBJ1-1
len: 11
CDR3aa: ASRADRNTEAF

v_gene: TRBV30
j_gene: TRBJ2-3
len: 13
CDR3aa: AAPLAGGPPDTQY

v_gene: TRBV9
j_gene: TRBJ2-2
len: 15
CDR3aa: ASSLTRGGQNTGELF

v_gene: TRBV12-3/TRBV12-4
j_gene: TRBJ2-1
len: 13
CDR3aa: ASIRGGLAGVEQF

v_gene: TRBV20-1
j_gene: TRBJ2-6
len: 11
CDR3aa: SARLYGANVLT

v_gene: TRBV29-1
j_gene: TRBJ2-5
len: 13
CDR3aa: SVYVGTGFKETQY

v_gene: TRBV5-1
j_gene: TRBJ2-5
len: 14
CDR3aa: ASSLGAGGFQETQY

v_gene: TRBV3-1
j_gene: TRBJ2-7
len: 13
CDR3aa: ASSPGLAGGYEQY

v_gene: TRBV27
j_gene: TRBJ1-4
len: 11
CDR3aa: ASSRGANEKLF

v_gene: TRBV10-3
j_gene: TRBJ2-5
len: 9
CDR3aa: AASGGETQY

v_gene: TRBV4-3
j_gene: TRBJ1-1
len: 14
CDR3aa: ASSQDPVRGNTEAF

v_gene: TRBV3-1
j_gene: TRBJ2-7
len: 15
CDR3aa: ASSQGRRLAGPYEQY

v_gene: TRBV7-6
j_gene: TRBJ2-3
len: 10
CDR3aa: ASSLSVDTQY

v_gene: TRBV4-1
j_gene: TRBJ2-7
len: 13
CDR3aa: ASSQDRTLDYEQY

v_gene: TRBV3-1
j_gene: TRBJ2-5
len: 14
CDR3aa: ASSQEAPTVGETQY

v_gene: TRBV1
j_gene: TRBJ2-1
len: 10
CDR3aa: TSSQNLNEQF

v_gene: TRBV4-1
j_gene: TRBJ2-5
len: 13
CDR3aa: ASSQEALGGETQY

v_gene: TRBV20-1
j_gene: TRBJ2-3
len: 11
CDR3aa: RAGAGVTDTQY

v_gene: TRBV6-2/TRBV6-3
j_gene: TRBJ1-5
len: 11
CDR3aa: ASSYLGHQPQH

v_gene: TRBV20-1
j_gene: TRBJ2-2
len: 13
CDR3aa: SANLAGGVTGELF

v_gene: TRBV20-1
j_gene: TRBJ2-3
len: 11
CDR3aa: SAPSGMADTQY

v_gene: TRBV29-1
j_gene: TRBJ1-5
len: 13
CDR3aa: SAQKGTGRDQPQH

v_gene: TRBV7-9
j_gene: TRBJ2-1
len: 10
CDR3aa: ASSSHYNEQF

v_gene: TRBV29-1
j_gene: TRBJ1-1
len: 10
CDR3aa: SVALQYTEAF

v_gene: TRBV28
j_gene: TRBJ1-1
len: 12
CDR3aa: ASSWRQGGTEAF

v_gene: TRBV7-2
j_gene: TRBJ1-2
len: 13
CDR3aa: ASSYDPRADYGYT

v_gene: TRBV7-9
j_gene: TRBJ1-5
len: 11
CDR3aa: ASSPQGRQPQH

v_gene: TRBV6-5
j_gene: TRBJ1-2
len: 10
CDR3aa: ASRGGQGGYT

v_gene: TRBV5-5
j_gene: TRBJ1-1
len: 12
CDR3aa: ASSHLGKNTEAF

v_gene: TRBV19
j_gene: TRBJ2-1
len: 10
CDR3aa: ASSASYNEQF